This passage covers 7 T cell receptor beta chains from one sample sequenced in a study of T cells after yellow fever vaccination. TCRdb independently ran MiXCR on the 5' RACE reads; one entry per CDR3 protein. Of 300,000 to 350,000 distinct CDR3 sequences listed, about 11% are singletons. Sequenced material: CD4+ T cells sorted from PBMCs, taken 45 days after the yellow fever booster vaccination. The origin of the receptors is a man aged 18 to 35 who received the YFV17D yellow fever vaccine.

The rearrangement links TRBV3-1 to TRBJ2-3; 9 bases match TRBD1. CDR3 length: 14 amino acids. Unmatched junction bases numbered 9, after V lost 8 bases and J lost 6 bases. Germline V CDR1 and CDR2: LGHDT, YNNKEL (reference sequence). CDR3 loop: CASRIQGAVDTQYF. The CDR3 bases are TGTGCCAGCCGAATACAGGGGGCGGTGGATACGCAGTATTTT.

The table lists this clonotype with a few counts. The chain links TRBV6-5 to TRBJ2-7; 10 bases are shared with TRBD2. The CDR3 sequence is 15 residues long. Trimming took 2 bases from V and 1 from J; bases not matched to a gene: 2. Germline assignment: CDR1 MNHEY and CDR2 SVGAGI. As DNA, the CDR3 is TGTGCCAGCAGTTACGGTAGCGGGGGGTCCTACGAGCAGTACGTC. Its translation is CASSYGSGGSYEQYV.

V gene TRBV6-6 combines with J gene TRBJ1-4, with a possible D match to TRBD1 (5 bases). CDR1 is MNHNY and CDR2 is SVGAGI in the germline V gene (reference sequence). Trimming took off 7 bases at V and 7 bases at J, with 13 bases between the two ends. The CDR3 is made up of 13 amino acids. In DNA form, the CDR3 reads TGTGCCAGCATCCATGGGACCAGTGAAAAACTGTTTTTT. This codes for CASIHGTSEKLFF.

The CDR3 sequence is CASSETGAGETQYF. As DNA, the CDR3 is TGTGCCAGCAGTGAGACAGGGGCGGGAGAGACCCAGTACTTC. This sequence joins TRBV12-3 or TRBV12-4 and TRBJ2-5; 8 bases align to TRBD1. Germline trimming cut 5 bases from V and 4 bases from J; bases unmatched to any gene: 6. This CDR3 contains 14 residues.

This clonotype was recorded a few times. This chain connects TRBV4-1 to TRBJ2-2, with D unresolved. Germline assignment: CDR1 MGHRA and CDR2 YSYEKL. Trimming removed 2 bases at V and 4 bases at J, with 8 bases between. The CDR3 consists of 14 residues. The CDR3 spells CASSQTDFTGELFF. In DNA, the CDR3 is TGCGCCAGCAGCCAAACGGATTTCACCGGGGAGCTGTTTTTT.

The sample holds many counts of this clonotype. The CDR3 loop reads CASSPGQGGTDTQYF. DNA of the CDR3: TGTGCCAGCAGTCCGGGACAGGGAGGCACAGATACGCAGTATTTT. The genes are TRBV12-3 or TRBV12-4 and TRBJ2-3; 9 nucleotides agree with TRBD1. The CDR3 is 15 amino acids. The trim removed 5 bases at V and 1 base at J, leaving 4 bases unmatched.

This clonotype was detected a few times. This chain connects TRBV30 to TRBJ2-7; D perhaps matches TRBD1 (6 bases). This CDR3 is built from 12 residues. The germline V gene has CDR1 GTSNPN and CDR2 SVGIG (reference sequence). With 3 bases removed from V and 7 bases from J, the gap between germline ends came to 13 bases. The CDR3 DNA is TGTGCCTGGAGCGTCGGACAGCGAGAGCAGTACTTC. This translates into CAWSVGQREQYF.